A selection of T cell receptor beta chains follows, all from one sample in a study of T-cell reconstitution after alpha-beta-depleted transplantation in children. TCRdb re-derived calls from the PCR reads in MiXCR, one entry per CDR3 protein. The data show 490,000 or so distinct CDR3 sequences, 9.5% to 15% seen once. The specimen comprised PBMCs from the stem cell graft donor, sampled from the stem cell graft. These receptors originate from a human donor who donated a stem cell graft to a child with combined immunodeficiency. CDR3s include the opening cysteine and the closing phenylalanine or tryptophan. The D gene is left open where the match is weak. Not all rows give a size; the values are once, few, many and, for expanded clones, a class.

d_gene | abundance | j_gene | v_gene | CDR3aa | CDR3nt
- | few | TRBJ1-2 | TRBV12-3/TRBV12-4 | CASSLSAAGDGYTF | TGTGCCAGCAGTTTATCCGCAGCTGGGGATGGCTACACCTTC
- | many | TRBJ1-5 | TRBV6-4 | CASSDPATQPQHF | TGTGCCAGCAGTGACCCGGCGACCCAGCCCCAGCATTTT
- | - | TRBJ2-7 | TRBV6-5 | CASSYSTSRTYEQYF | TGTGCCAGCAGTTACTCCACTAGCCGAACCTACGAGCAGTACTTC
- | few | TRBJ2-2 | TRBV30 | CAWTGADTGELFF | TGTGCCTGGACAGGGGCGGACACCGGGGAGCTGTTTTTT
TRBD2 | - | TRBJ2-7 | TRBV7-9 | CASSLVASGTSGEQYF | TGTGCCAGCAGCTTAGTGGCTAGCGGGACCTCTGGAGAGCAGTACTTC
TRBD2 | many | TRBJ2-1 | TRBV6-5 | CASRNSGGAYNEQFF | TGTGCCAGCAGAAACAGCGGGGGCGCCTACAATGAGCAGTTCTTC
- | many | TRBJ2-4 | TRBV12-3/TRBV12-4 | CASSYQGLNIQYF | TGTGCCAGCAGTTACCAAGGGTTAAACATTCAGTACTTC
- | - | TRBJ1-5 | TRBV10-1 | CATLQTEGNQPQHF | TGCGCCACCCTACAGACGGAGGGCAATCAGCCCCAGCATTTT
TRBD1 | many | TRBJ2-7 | TRBV7-9 | CASSQGGGYYEQYF | TGTGCCAGCAGCCAAGGGGGCGGATACTACGAGCAGTACTTC
- | many | TRBJ2-1 | TRBV12-3/TRBV12-4 | CASSFKNNEQFF | TGTGCCAGCAGTTTCAAGAACAATGAGCAGTTCTTC
TRBD1 | many | TRBJ1-3 | TRBV15 | CATSMRTGSGNTIYF | TGTGCCACCAGCATGAGGACAGGGTCTGGAAACACCATATATTTT
- | - | TRBJ2-4 | TRBV6-1 | CASSPTRGGAKNIQYF | TGTGCCAGCAGTCCAACCCGAGGAGGGGCCAAAAACATTCAGTACTTC
- | many | TRBJ1-3 | TRBV29-1 | CSVRGSSGNTIYF | TGCAGCGTTCGAGGGAGCTCTGGAAACACCATATATTTT
- | - | TRBJ1-1 | TRBV12-3/TRBV12-4 | CASRPGHPTEAFF | TGTGCCAGCAGGCCGGGACACCCCACTGAAGCTTTCTTT
- | few | TRBJ2-1 | TRBV6-2/TRBV6-3 | CASSLAAIPWNEQFF | TGTGCCAGCAGTTTAGCGGCCATTCCTTGGAATGAGCAGTTCTTC
- | many | TRBJ2-5 | TRBV7-8 | CASSLVRGQETQYF | TGTGCCAGCAGCTTAGTCCGGGGGCAAGAGACCCAGTACTTC
- | few | TRBJ2-1 | TRBV7-7 | CASSKGSGPYNEQFF | TGTGCTAGCAGCAAGGGCAGTGGACCCTACAATGAGCAGTTCTTC
- | many | TRBJ1-6 | TRBV12-3/TRBV12-4 | CASSLGVRRANSPLHF | TGTGCCAGCAGTTTAGGCGTTAGGAGGGCGAATTCACCCCTCCACTTT
TRBD2 | many | TRBJ2-3 | TRBV4-2 | CASSQTSGGANTDTQYF | TGTGCCAGCAGCCAAACTAGCGGGGGGGCCAACACAGATACGCAGTATTTT
TRBD1 | few | TRBJ2-1 | TRBV24-1 | CATSDFPGTDNEQFF | TGTGCCACCAGTGATTTTCCCGGGACAGACAATGAGCAGTTCTTC
TRBD1 | few | TRBJ2-3 | TRBV5-1 | CASSLGQGVRAGTQYF | TGCGCCAGCAGCTTGGGACAGGGAGTACGTGCTGGTACGCAGTATTTT